This passage covers 8 T cell receptor beta chains from one sample sequenced in a study of molecular identifiers for immune sequencing clone quantification. TCRdb itself ran the PCR reads through MiXCR, one entry per CDR3 protein. The data contain roughly 630,000 distinct CDR3 sequences, around 25% of them singletons. The specimen was naive CD8+ T cells from blood, with Jurkat cell RNA spiked in. This sample's subset: FACS-sorted CD8+CD4-CCR7+CD45RA+ naive T cells. These receptors all come from a human donor in good health. Some libraries in this study had Jurkat cell RNA spiked in.

This clonotype was seen only a few times. V usage is TRBV30 and J usage is TRBJ2-2; D could derive from TRBD1 or TRBD2 (5 bases each). Between the trimmed V and J ends, which lost 0 bases and 4 bases, there was a span of 12 bases. The CDR3 has 15 residues. Per germline, CDR1 GTSNPN and CDR2 SVGIG (reference sequence). CDR3 sequence: CAWSVLGVGTGELFF. The CDR3 DNA follows: TGTGCCTGGAGTGTACTAGGGGTGGGCACCGGGGAGCTGTTTTTT. Looking up the rest from reference TRBV30 and TRBJ2-2 gives the full variable domain: SQTIHQWPATLVQPVGSPLSLECTVEGTSNPNLYWYRQAAGRGLQLLFYSVGIGQISSEVPQNLSASRPQDRQFILSSKKLLLSDSGFYLCAWSVLGVGTGELFFGEGSRLTVL.

This clonotype was detected many times. The J gene is TRBJ2-7, the V gene TRBV5-1; D ambiguous. Germline-derived CDR1 and CDR2 are SGHRS and YFSETQ. The CDR3 extends over 13 amino acids. Deletions cut 0 bases from V and 7 bases from J, with 11 bases between. CDR3 sequence: CASSLGSASEQYF. The DNA of the CDR3 is TGCGCCAGCAGCTTGGGTTCAGCGTCGGAGCAGTACTTC.

A note on this clonotype: This could be a read error, since a much larger clone is one nucleotide away. The J gene is TRBJ1-1, the V gene TRBV7-8; TRBD1 might be the D (6 bases). The CDR3 is 14 residues long. Trimming left V 2 bases short and J 6 bases short, with 13 bases between. CDR1 and CDR2 (germline): SGHVS, FQNEAQ. The CDR3 loop is CASSLLQGGAEAFF. CDR3 DNA sequence: TGTGCCAGCAGCTTATTACAGGGTGGAGCTGAAGCTTTCTTT.

There are a few counts of this clonotype. The chain couples TRBV27 to TRBJ2-6; 7 nucleotides line up with TRBD1. This CDR3 contains 16 residues. The germline V gene encodes CDR1 MNHEY and CDR2 SMNVEV (reference sequence). J was trimmed by 2 bases and V by 3 bases; bases with no gene match: 4. The CDR3 DNA reads TGTGCCAGCAGTTTGGGCACAGGGGCTGGGGCCAACGTCCTGACTTTC. Amino acid sequence: CASSLGTGAGANVLTF. Filled out from reference TRBV27 and TRBJ2-6, the complete variable domain reads EAQVTQNPRYLITVTGKKLTVTCSQNMNHEYMSWYRQDPGLGLRQIYYSMNVEVTDKGDVPEGYKVSRKEKRNFPLILESPSPNQTSLYFCASSLGTGAGANVLTFGAGSRLTVL.

There are a few counts of this clonotype. J is TRBJ1-2 and V is TRBV6-2 or TRBV6-3; no clear D gene. The CDR3 covers 15 residues. Per the germline V gene, CDR1 is MNHEY and CDR2 is SVGEGT. V was trimmed by 5 bases and J by 4 bases, leaving 17 bases between them. CDR3 sequence: CASSGRAVSFYGYTF. In nucleotides, the CDR3 is TGTGCCAGCAGTGGAAGAGCAGTTTCCTTCTATGGCTACACCTTC.

The chain has TRBV20-1 and TRBJ2-1, with TRBD2 as a possible D gene (6 bases). Germline V CDR1 and CDR2: DFQATT, SNEGSKA (reference sequence). The CDR3 is made up of 14 amino acids. Trimming stripped 4 bases from V and 4 bases from J, with 14 bases between. This chain's CDR3 is CSAKDGTSYNEQFF. CDR3 in DNA: TGCAGTGCTAAAGATGGGACTTCTTACAATGAGCAGTTCTTC.

In this sample, this clonotype turned up many times. This chain joins TRBV2 and TRBJ1-5; TRBD1 matches at 10 bases. This CDR3 has 17 residues. Germline V gene data show CDR1 as SNHLY and CDR2 as FYNNEI. V shed 7 bases and J 5 bases; nucleotides not matched to a gene: 14. CDR3 nucleotides: TGTGCCAGCACCACCGTGCCGGGACAGGGGAATTATCAGCCCCAGCATTTT. It is translated as CASTTVPGQGNYQPQHF. Together with reference TRBV2 and TRBJ1-5, the CDR3 gives the full variable domain: EPEVTQTPSHQVTQMGQEVILRCVPISNHLYFYWYRQILGQKVEFLVSFYNNEISEKSEIFDDQFSVERPDGSNFTLKIRSTKLEDSAMYFCASTTVPGQGNYQPQHFGDGTRLSIL.

This chain links TRBV20-1 with TRBJ2-5; D is possibly TRBD2 (5 bases). Per the germline V gene, CDR1 is DFQATT and CDR2 is SNEGSKA (reference sequence). The CDR3 runs 15 residues. V was clipped by 4 bases and J by 4 bases, with 19 bases between them. The DNA of the CDR3 is TGCAGTGCTACCTCCCAGGAGAGGGTGACAGAGACCCAGTACTTC. Translating gives CSATSQERVTETQYF.